This TCR beta chain was retrieved from a study of shared clonotypes between healthy human individuals. Points on this clone: What it binds is not known.

General observations from the study: Blood was the only sampled material, and tissue repertoires likely differ.

This CDR3 comprises 16 residues. The germline V gene has CDR1 SGHAT and CDR2 FQNNGV. Trimming took off 2 bases at V and 7 bases at J, with 17 bases between the two ends. Replicate PCRs for sorted subsets used roughly 200 ng DNA; this equaled 25,000 to 35,000 T cell genomes. Here immunoSEQ multiplex PCR was the method, and the copy in TCRdb shows in-frame clones only, minus some. Here the sample spans 550,000 to 800,000 clones, less than 85% being singletons. A split of CD4+ cells into CD45RA+ naive and CD45RA-negative memory subsets was performed. V usage is TRBV11-2 and J usage is TRBJ2-2, with D tentatively TRBD2 (5 bases). The TCR originated in a woman aged 25-40 years in good health. Sequencing was carried out using memory CD4+ T cells sorted from blood. Described subset: CD45RA-negative fraction. The CDR3 coding sequence is TGTGCCAGCAGCTTAACGACTATCACTGGCGACGGGGAGCTGTTTTTT. It codes for CASSLTTITGDGELFF.